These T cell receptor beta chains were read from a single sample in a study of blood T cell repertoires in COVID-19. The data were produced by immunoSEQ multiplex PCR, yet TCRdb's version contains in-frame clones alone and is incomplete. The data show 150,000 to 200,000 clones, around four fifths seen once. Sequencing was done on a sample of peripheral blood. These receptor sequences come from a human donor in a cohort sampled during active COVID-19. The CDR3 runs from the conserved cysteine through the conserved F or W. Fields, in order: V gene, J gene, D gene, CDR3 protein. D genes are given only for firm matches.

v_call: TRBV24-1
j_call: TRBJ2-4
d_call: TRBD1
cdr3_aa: CATSDLVSDRGKNIQYF

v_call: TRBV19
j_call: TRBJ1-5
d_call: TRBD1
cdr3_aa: CASLRTGGVDGQPQHF

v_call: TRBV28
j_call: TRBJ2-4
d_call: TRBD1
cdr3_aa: CASGSSGQGDIQYF

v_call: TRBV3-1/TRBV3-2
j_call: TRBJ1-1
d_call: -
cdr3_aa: CASSPRGNTEAFF

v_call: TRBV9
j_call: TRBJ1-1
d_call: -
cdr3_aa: CASSVVARVDTEAFF

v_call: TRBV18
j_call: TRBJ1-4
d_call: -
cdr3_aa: CASSPSQGISTNEKLFF

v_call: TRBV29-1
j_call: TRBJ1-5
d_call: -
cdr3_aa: CSVSGSSNQPQHF

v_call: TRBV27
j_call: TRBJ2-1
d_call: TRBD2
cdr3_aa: CASRGLAGGLNEQFF

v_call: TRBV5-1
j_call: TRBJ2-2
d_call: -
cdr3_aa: CASSFATGPTGELFF

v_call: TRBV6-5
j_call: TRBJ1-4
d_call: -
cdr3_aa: CASRRSTNEKLFF

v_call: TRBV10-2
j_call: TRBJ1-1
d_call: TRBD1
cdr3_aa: CASSEPSRGPRTEAFF

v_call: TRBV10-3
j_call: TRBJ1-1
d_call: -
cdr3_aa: CAIRSQENTEAFF

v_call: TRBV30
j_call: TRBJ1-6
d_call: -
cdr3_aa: CAWSVAGSGSPLHF

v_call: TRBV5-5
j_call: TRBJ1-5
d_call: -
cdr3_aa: CASRPRVGNQPQHF

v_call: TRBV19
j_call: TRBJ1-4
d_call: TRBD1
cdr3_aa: CASKRQGDNEKLFF

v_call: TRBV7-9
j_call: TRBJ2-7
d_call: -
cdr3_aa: CASSPPGGLSYEQYF

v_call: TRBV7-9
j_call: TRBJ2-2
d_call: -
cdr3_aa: CASSFAGGTGELFF

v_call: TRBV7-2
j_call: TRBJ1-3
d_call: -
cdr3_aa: CASSPGLSSGNTIYF

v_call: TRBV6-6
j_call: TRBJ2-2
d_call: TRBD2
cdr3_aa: CASMAGATGELFF

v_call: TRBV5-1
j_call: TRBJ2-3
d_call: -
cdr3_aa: CASSFRDIGDTQYF

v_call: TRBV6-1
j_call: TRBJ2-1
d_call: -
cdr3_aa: CASSDLTGSSSYNEQFF

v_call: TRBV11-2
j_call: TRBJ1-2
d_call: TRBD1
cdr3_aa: CASSTGTEVMYGYTF

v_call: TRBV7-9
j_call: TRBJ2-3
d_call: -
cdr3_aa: CASSPRPRYRTDTQYF

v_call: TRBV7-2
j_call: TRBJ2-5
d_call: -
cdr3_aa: CASRSTGFRETQYF

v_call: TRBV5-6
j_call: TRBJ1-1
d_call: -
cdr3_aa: CASSSGLNTEAFF

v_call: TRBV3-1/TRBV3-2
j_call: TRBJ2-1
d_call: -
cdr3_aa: CASSQESFREQFF

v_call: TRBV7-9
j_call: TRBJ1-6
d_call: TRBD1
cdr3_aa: CASSQPPGQKNSPLHF

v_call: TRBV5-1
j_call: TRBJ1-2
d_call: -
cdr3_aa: CASSLGQSSYGYTF

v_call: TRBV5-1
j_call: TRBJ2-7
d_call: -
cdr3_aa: CASYRGVGTYEQYF

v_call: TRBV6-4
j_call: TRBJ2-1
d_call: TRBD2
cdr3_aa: CASSPLGGRSYNEQFF

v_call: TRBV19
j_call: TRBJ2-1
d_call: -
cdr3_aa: CASSMGTLNEQFF

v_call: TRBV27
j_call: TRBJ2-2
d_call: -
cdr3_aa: CASSLLASPNTGELFF

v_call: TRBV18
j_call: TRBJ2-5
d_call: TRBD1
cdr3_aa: CASSHRGETQYF

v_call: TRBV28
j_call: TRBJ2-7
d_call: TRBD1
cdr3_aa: CASSWTGGAYEQYF

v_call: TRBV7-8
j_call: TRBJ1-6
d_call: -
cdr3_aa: CASSRLTANSPLHF

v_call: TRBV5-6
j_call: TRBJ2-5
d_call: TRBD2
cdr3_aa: CASSLTSGGETQYF

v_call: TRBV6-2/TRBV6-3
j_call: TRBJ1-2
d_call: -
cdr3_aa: CASRPSPDYPGYTF

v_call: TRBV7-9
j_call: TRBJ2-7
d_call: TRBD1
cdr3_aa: CASSNRGQGVTYEQYF

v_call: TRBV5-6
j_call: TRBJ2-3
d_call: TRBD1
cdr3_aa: CASSPGQGDKNTQYF

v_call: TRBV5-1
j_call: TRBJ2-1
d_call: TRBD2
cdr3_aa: CASSSKPLAGGMGEQFF

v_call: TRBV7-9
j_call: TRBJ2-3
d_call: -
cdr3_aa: CASSLPDPGQTSTDTQYF

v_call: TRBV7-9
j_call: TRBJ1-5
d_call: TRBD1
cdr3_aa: CASSLTQGANQPQHF

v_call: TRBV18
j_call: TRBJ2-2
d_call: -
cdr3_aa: CASSPAQGGSGELFF

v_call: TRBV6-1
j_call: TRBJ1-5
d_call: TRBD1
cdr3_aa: CASSEGTASEPQHF

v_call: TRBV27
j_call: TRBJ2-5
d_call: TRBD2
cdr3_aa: CASSRGGAGTQYF

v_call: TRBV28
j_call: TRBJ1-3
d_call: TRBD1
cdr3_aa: CASSPQGGRNTIYF

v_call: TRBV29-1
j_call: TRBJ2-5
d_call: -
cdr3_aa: CSVDLGEDQETQYF

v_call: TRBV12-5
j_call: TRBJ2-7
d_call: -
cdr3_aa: CASGLDPLREPRTYEQYF

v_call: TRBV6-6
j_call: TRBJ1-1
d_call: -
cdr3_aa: CASSFTTNTEAFF

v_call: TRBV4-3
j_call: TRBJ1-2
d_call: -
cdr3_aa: CASSQDRGGGGYTF

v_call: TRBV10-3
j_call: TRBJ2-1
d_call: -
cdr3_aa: CAIRAGLRTHEQFF

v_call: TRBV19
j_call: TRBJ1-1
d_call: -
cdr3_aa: CASHSRRENTEAFF

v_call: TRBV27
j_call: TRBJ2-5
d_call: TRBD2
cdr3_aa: CASSLSGAGAPLGETQYF

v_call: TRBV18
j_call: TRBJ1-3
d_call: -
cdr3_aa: CASHETGNTIYF

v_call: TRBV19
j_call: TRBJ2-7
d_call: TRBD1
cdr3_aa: CASRGDRTYEQYF

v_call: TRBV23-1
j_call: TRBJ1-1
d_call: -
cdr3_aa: CASSQSALTEAFF

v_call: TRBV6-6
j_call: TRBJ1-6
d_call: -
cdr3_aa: CASMEQGGPNSPLHF